This TCR beta chain was profiled in a study of blood T cell repertoires in COVID-19. Study in general: Researchers got acute and convalescent COVID-19 samples from the United States, Italy and Spain. PBMCs, B-cell-depleted T cells, or T cells provided the cDNA or gDNA that made up the material.

Original processing notes: Researchers report that nucleated cell counts were estimated from reference gene primer amplification. The method was immunoSEQ multiplex PCR; TCRdb's version includes in-frame clones alone and lacks a portion of them. V and J calls and clone size are given by that table; D and trimming were obtained from the DNA. The sample comprises under 250,000 clones, approximately 86% of which are singletons, and 6% to 9% rests with the top ten. Per the germline V gene, CDR1 is SQVTM and CDR2 is ANQGSEA. The CDR3 runs 13 residues. Trimming took off 0 bases at V and 9 bases at J, with 15 bases between the two ends.

The chain recombines TRBV29-1 with TRBJ2-7, with D unclear. Sequencing was done on a sample of peripheral blood. This clonotype was sampled from a woman aged 70-85 years with active or convalescent COVID-19. The CDR3 protein is CSVEEEATIRQYF. DNA of the CDR3: TGCAGCGTTGAAGAAGAGGCTACGATAAGGCAGTACTTC.